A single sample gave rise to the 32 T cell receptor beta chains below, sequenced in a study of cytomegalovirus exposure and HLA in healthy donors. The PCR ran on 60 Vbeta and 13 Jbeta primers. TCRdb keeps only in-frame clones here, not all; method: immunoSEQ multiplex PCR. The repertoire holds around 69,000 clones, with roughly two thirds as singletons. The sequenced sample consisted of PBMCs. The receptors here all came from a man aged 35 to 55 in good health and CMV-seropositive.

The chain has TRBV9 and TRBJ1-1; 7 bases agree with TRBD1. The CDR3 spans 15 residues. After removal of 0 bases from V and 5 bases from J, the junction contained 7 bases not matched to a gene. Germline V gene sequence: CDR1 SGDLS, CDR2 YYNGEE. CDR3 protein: CASSVGGSGGTEAFF. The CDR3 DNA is TGTGCCAGCAGCGTAGGAGGGTCAGGGGGAACTGAAGCTTTCTTT.

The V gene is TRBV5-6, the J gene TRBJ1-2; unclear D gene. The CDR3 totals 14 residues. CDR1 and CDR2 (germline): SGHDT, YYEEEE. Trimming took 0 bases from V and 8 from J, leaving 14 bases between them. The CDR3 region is CASSLGAGAGGYTF. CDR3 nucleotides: TGTGCCAGCAGCTTGGGAGCGGGCGCGGGAGGCTACACCTTC.

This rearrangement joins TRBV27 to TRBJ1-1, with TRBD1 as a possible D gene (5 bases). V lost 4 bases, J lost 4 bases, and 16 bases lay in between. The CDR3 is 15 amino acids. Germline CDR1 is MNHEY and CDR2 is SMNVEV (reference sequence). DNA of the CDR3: TGTGCCAGCAGTTCACAGGTACGGGCCACCACTGAAGCTTTCTTT. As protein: CASSSQVRATTEAFF.

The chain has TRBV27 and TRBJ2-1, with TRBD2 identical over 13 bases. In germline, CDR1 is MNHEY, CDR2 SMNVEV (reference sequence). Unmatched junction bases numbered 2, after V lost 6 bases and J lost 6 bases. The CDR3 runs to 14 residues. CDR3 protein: CASRGLAGSNEQFF. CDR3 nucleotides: TGTGCCAGCAGGGGACTAGCGGGGTCCAATGAGCAGTTCTTC.

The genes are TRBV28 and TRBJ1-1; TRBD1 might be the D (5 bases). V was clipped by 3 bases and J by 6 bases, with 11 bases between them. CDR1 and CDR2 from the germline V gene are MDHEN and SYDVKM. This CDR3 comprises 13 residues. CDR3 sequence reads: CASSLEGLAEAFF. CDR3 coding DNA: TGTGCCAGCAGTTTGGAGGGACTGGCTGAAGCTTTCTTT.

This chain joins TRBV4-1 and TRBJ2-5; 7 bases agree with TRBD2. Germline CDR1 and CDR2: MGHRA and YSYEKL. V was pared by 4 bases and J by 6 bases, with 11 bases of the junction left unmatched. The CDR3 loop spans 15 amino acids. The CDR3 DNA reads TGCGCCAGCAGCCTCGGGGGGACCTCCTTGCAGACCCAGTACTTC. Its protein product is CASSLGGTSLQTQYF.

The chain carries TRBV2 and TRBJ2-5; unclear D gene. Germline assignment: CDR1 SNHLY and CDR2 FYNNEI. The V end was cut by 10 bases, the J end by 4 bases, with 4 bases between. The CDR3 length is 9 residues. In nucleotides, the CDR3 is TGTGCCACTACAGAGACCCAGTACTTC. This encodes CATTETQYF.

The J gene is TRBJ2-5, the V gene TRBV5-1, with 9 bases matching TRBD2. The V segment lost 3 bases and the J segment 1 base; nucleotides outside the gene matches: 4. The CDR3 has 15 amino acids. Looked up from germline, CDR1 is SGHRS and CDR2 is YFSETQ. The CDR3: CASSSSGTLQETQYF. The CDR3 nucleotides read TGCGCCAGCAGCTCTAGCGGGACCCTCCAAGAGACCCAGTACTTC.

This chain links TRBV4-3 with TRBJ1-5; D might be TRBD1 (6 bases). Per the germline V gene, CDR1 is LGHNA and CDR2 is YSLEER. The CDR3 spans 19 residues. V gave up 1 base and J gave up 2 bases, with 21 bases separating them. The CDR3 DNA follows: TGCGCCAGCAGCCAAGTGGCCAGGGGATGGGGAAATCGCAATCAGCCCCAGCATTTT. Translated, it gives CASSQVARGWGNRNQPQHF.

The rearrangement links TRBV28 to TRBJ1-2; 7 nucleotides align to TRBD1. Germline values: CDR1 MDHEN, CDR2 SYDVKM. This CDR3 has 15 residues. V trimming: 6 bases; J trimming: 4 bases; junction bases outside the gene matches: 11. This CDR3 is CASSPEQGRTYGYTF. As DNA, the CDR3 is TGTGCCAGCAGCCCCGAACAGGGGAGGACCTATGGCTACACCTTC.

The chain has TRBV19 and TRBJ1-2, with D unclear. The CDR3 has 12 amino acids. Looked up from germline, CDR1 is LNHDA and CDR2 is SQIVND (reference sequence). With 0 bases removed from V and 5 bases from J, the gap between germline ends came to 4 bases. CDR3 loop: CASSIDSYGYTF. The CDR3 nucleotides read TGTGCCAGTAGTATAGACAGTTATGGCTACACCTTC. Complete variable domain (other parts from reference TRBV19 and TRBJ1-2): DGGITQSPKYLFRKEGQNVTLSCEQNLNHDAMYWYRQDPGQGLRLIYYSQIVNDFQKGDIAEGYSVSREKKESFPLTVTSAQKNPTAFYLCASSIDSYGYTFGSGTRLTVV.

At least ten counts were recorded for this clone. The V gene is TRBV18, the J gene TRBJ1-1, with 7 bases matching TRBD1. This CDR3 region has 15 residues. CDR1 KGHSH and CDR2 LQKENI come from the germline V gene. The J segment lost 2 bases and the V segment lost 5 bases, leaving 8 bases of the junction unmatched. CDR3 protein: CASSGRQGVNTEAFF. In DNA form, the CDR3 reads TGTGCCAGCTCAGGCAGACAGGGCGTCAACACTGAAGCTTTCTTT.

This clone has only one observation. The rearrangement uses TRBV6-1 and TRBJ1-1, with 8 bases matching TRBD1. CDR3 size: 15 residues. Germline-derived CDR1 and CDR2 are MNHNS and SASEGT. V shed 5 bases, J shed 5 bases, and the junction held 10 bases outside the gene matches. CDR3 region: CASSNDRGGWTEAFF. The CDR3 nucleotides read TGTGCCAGCAGTAACGACAGGGGAGGATGGACTGAAGCTTTCTTT.

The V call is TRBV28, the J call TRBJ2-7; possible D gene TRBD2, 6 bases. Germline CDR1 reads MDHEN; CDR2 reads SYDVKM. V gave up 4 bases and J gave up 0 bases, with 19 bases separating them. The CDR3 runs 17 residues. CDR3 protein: CASSSTFGAGFSYEQYF. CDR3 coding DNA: TGTGCCAGCAGTTCCACCTTTGGAGCGGGTTTCTCCTACGAGCAGTACTTC.

CDR3 amino acids: CASSRGPPRNTGELFF. The CDR3 DNA reads TGTGCCAGCAGCCGCGGGCCGCCCCGGAACACCGGGGAGCTGTTTTTT. The chain joins TRBV7-3 to TRBJ2-2; perhaps TRBD2 as D (5 bases). CDR3 length: 16 amino acids. From germline, CDR1 is SGHTA and CDR2 FQGTGA. The germline V and J ends were trimmed by 5 bases and 1 base, with 14 bases remaining between them.

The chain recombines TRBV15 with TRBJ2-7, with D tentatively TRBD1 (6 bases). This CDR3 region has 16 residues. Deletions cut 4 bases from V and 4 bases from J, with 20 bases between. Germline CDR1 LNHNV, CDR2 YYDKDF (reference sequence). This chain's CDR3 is CATSTEATGRPYEQYF. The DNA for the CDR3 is TGTGCCACCAGCACAGAAGCGACAGGCCGCCCTTACGAGCAGTACTTC.

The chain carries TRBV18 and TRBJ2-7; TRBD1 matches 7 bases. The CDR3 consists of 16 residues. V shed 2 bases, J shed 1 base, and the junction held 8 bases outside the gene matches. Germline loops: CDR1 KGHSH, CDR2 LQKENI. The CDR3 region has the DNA TGTGCCAGCTCACCAGGGACGGTACAGGGGTCCTACGAGCAGTACTTC. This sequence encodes CASSPGTVQGSYEQYF.

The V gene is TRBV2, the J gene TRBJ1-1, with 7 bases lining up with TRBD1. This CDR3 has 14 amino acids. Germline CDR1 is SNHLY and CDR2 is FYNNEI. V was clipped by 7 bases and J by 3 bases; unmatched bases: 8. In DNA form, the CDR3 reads TGTGCCAGCACGCAGGGGACAGCCTACACTGAAGCTTTCTTT. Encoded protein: CASTQGTAYTEAFF.

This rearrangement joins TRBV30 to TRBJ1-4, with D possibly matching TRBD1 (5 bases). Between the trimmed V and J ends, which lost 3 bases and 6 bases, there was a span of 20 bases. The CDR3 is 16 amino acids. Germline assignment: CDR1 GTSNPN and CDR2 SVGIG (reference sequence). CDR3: CAWSSGLPTDDEKLFF. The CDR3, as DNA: TGTGCCTGGAGCTCGGGACTGCCGACGGATGATGAAAAACTGTTTTTT.

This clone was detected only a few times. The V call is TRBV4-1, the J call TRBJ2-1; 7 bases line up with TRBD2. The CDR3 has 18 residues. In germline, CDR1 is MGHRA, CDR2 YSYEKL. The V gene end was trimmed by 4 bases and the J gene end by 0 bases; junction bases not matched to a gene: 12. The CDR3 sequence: CASSRGGTGLPSYNEQFF. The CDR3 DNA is TGCGCCAGCAGCCGGGGGGGAACGGGACTTCCCTCCTACAATGAGCAGTTCTTC.

The CDR3 loop reads CASSRGQNQPQHF. CDR3 sequence (DNA): TGTGCCAGCAGCCGAGGACAGAATCAGCCCCAGCATTTT. V usage is TRBV5-6 and J usage is TRBJ1-5, with D maybe TRBD1 (6 bases). Germline-derived CDR1 and CDR2 are SGHDT and YYEEEE. Trimming pared 4 bases from V and 4 bases from J, leaving 9 bases between. The CDR3 consists of 13 residues.

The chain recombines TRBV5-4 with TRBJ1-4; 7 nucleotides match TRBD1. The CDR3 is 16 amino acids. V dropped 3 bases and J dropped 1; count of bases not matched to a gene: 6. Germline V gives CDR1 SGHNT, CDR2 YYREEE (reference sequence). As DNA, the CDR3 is TGTGCCAGCAGCTCAAACAGGGGTGTAACTAATGAAAAACTGTTTTTT. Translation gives CASSSNRGVTNEKLFF.

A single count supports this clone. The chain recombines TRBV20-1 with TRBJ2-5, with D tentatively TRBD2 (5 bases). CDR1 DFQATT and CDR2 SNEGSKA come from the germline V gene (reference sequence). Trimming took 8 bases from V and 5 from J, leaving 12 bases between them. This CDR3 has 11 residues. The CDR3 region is CSTGETETQYF. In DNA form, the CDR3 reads TGCAGTACCGGGGAGACGGAGACCCAGTACTTC.

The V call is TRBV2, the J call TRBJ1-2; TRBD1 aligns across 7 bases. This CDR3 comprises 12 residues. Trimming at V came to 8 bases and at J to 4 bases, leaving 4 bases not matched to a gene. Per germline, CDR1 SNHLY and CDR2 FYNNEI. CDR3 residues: CASGGQPYGYTF. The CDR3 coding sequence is TGTGCCAGCGGGGGACAGCCCTATGGCTACACCTTC. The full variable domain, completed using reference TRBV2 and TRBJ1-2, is EPEVTQTPSHQVTQMGQEVILRCVPISNHLYFYWYRQILGQKVEFLVSFYNNEISEKSEIFDDQFSVERPDGSNFTLKIRSTKLEDSAMYFCASGGQPYGYTFGSGTRLTVV.

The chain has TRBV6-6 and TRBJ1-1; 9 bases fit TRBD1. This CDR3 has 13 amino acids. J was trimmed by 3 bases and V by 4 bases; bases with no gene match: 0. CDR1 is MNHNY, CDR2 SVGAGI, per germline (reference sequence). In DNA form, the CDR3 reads TGTGCCAGCAGTTGGGACAGGGACACTGAAGCTTTCTTT. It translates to CASSWDRDTEAFF.

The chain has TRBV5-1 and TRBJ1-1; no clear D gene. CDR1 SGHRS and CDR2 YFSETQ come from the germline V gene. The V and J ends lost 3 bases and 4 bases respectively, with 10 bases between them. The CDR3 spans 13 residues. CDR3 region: CASSYAGSTEAFF. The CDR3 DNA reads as TGCGCCAGCAGCTACGCGGGGAGCACTGAAGCTTTCTTT.

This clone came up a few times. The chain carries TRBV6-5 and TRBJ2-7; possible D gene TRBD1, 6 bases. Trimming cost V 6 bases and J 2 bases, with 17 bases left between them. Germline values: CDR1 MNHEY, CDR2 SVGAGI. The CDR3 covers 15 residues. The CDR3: CASRFEGVNPYEQYF. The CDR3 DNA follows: TGTGCCAGCAGATTTGAGGGGGTGAACCCCTACGAGCAGTACTTC.

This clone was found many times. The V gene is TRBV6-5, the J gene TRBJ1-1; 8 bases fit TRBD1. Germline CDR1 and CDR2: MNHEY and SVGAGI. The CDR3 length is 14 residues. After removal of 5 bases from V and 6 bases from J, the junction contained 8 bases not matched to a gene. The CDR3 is CASSRQGTTAEAFF. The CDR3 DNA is TGTGCCAGCAGTAGACAGGGGACGACGGCTGAAGCTTTCTTT.

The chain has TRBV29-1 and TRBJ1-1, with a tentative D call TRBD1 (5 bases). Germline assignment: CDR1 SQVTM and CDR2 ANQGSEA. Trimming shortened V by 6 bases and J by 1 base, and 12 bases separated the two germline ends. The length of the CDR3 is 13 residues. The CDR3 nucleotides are TGCAGCGTGGAAAGACAGCAGAACACTGAAGCTTTCTTT. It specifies CSVERQQNTEAFF.

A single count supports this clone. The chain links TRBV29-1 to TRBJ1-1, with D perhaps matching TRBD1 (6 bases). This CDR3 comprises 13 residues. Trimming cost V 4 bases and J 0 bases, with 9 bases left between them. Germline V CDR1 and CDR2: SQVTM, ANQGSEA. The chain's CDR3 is CSVAGQLNTEAFF. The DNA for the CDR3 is TGCAGCGTTGCCGGACAGTTGAACACTGAAGCTTTCTTT. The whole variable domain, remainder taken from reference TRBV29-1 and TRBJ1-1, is SAVISQKPSRDICQRGTSLTIQCQVDSQVTMMFWYRQQPGQSLTLIATANQGSEATYESGFVIDKFPISRPNLTFSTLTVSNMSPEDSSIYLCSVAGQLNTEAFFGQGTRLTVV.

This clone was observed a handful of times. The CDR3 region is CASTVAGASDTQYF. The CDR3 coding sequence is TGTGCCAGTACGGTAGCGGGAGCGTCAGATACGCAGTATTTT. The V gene is TRBV19, the J gene TRBJ2-3; TRBD2 matches at 9 bases. CDR3 length: 14 amino acids. The V and J ends lost 7 bases and 4 bases, in that order; junction bases with no gene match: 6. Germline lookup yields CDR1 LNHDA and CDR2 SQIVND (reference sequence).

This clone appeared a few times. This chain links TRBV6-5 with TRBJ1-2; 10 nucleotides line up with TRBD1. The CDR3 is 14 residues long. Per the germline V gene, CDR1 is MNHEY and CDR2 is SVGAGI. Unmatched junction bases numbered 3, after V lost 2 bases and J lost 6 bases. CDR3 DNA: TGTGCCAGCAGTTACGCCGGGACAGGGGATGGCTACACCTTC. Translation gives CASSYAGTGDGYTF.